Below are 18 T cell receptor beta chains sequenced from a single sample in a study of cytomegalovirus exposure and HLA in healthy donors. The PCR employed 60 Vbeta primers together with 13 Jbeta primers. Only in-frame clones appear in the TCRdb table, and some are missing; sequencing was by immunoSEQ multiplex PCR. The profile shows around 170,000 clones, over 75% of them singletons. The source material was PBMCs. The receptors shown here come from a man between 45 and 60 years old in good health and CMV-seropositive.

The chain recombines TRBV2 with TRBJ2-3, with D perhaps TRBD2 (6 bases). Per the germline V gene, CDR1 is SNHLY and CDR2 is FYNNEI. V was shortened by 6 bases and J by 2 bases, with 12 bases between the two germline ends. The CDR3 is 14 residues long. The CDR3 sequence: CASSYGGDTDTQYF. DNA of the CDR3: TGTGCCAGCAGCTATGGCGGGGACACAGATACGCAGTATTTT. Together with reference TRBV2 and TRBJ2-3, the CDR3 gives the full variable domain: EPEVTQTPSHQVTQMGQEVILRCVPISNHLYFYWYRQILGQKVEFLVSFYNNEISEKSEIFDDQFSVERPDGSNFTLKIRSTKLEDSAMYFCASSYGGDTDTQYFGPGTRLTVL.

The chain has TRBV5-4 and TRBJ2-5, with 9 bases that match TRBD1. The J call may be in error: the DNA end matches TRBJ2-7 better. Germline values: CDR1 SGHNT, CDR2 YYREEE (reference sequence). This CDR3 has 19 amino acids. The CDR3 bases are TGTGCCAGCAGCCCTGGTATGTCGGACAGGGGAATTTGGGCCTACGAGCAGTACTTC. Translated: CASSPGMSDRGIWAYEQYF.

The V call is TRBV7-9, the J call TRBJ2-3, with 7 bases matching TRBD2. CDR3 length equals 15 residues. V dropped 3 bases and J dropped 3; count of bases not matched to a gene: 6. The germline gives CDR1 SEHNR, CDR2 FQNEAQ (reference sequence). The CDR3 DNA follows: TGTGCCAGCAGCTTGGGGGGGTTAATGACAGATACGCAGTATTTT. Translated, it gives CASSLGGLMTDTQYF. The full variable domain, its missing parts supplied by reference TRBV7-9 and TRBJ2-3, is DTGVSQNPRHKITKRGQNVTFRCDPISEHNRLYWYRQTLGQGPEFLTYFQNEAQLEKSRLLSDRFSAERPKGSFSTLEIQRTEQGDSAMYLCASSLGGLMTDTQYFGPGTRLTVL.

The chain has TRBV10-3 and TRBJ1-4; 7 nucleotides agree with TRBD1. Germline assignment: CDR1 ENHRY and CDR2 SYGVKD. With 4 bases clipped from V and 3 bases from J, the junction kept 2 bases outside the gene matches. This CDR3 is 14 amino acids long. CDR3 nucleotides: TGTGCCATCAGTGCGGGACAGTCTAATGAAAAACTGTTTTTT. Amino acid sequence: CAISAGQSNEKLFF.

The chain couples TRBV7-3 to TRBJ2-1; D may be TRBD2 (5 bases). V was clipped by 2 bases and J by 4 bases, with 12 bases between them. Germline lookup yields CDR1 SGHTA and CDR2 FQGTGA. The CDR3 runs to 15 residues. The CDR3 is CASSLGLAGYNEQFF. The CDR3 bases are TGTGCCAGCAGCTTAGGTCTAGCTGGTTACAATGAGCAGTTCTTC. The whole variable domain, remainder taken from reference TRBV7-3 and TRBJ2-1, is GAGVSQTPSNKVTEKGKYVELRCDPISGHTALYWYRQSLGQGPEFLIYFQGTGAADDSGLPNDRFFAVRPEGSVSTLKIQRTERGDSAVYLCASSLGLAGYNEQFFGPGTRLTVL.

V is TRBV5-1 and J is TRBJ2-5; 8 nucleotides match TRBD2. The CDR3 has 14 amino acids. Germline V gene sequence: CDR1 SGHRS, CDR2 YFSETQ. The ends lost 2 bases at V and 3 bases at J; junction bases unmatched: 3. CDR3 DNA sequence: TGCGCCAGCAGCTTTACTAGCGGAGAAGAGACCCAGTACTTC. Its translation: CASSFTSGEETQYF.

The gene calls are TRBV9 and TRBJ1-6, with D perhaps matching TRBD1 (5 bases). This CDR3 comprises 13 residues. The germline CDR1 and CDR2 sequences are SGDLS and YYNGEE. Trimming cost V 2 bases and J 11 bases, with 11 bases left between them. The CDR3 reads CASSVDQGAPLHF. The DNA of the CDR3 is TGTGCCAGCAGCGTGGACCAGGGTGCACCCCTCCACTTT. Drawing the rest from reference TRBV9 and TRBJ1-6, the complete variable domain is DSGVTQTPKHLITATGQRVTLRCSPRSGDLSVYWYQQSLDQGLQFLIQYYNGEERAKGNILERFSAQQFPDLHSELNLSSLELGDSALYFCASSVDQGAPLHFGNGTRLTVT.

CDR3 sequence (DNA): TGCGCCAGCAGCCAAGATTGGTGGTCGGGCAGGGGGAGTACTGAAGCTTTCTTT. This sequence encodes CASSQDWWSGRGSTEAFF. This chain links TRBV4-1 with TRBJ1-1; 7 bases map to TRBD1. This CDR3 contains 18 residues. Germline assignment: CDR1 MGHRA and CDR2 YSYEKL. Trimming removed 0 bases from V and 5 bases from J; junction bases left unmatched: 15.

The chain carries TRBV27 and TRBJ2-3; maybe TRBD2 (6 bases). This CDR3 has 15 amino acids. V lost 2 bases and J lost 0, with 9 bases in between. CDR1 is MNHEY, CDR2 SMNVEV, per germline (reference sequence). The CDR3 DNA follows: TGTGCCAGCAGTTTAAAGAGCGGGAGCACAGATACGCAGTATTTT. Translated, it gives CASSLKSGSTDTQYF.

Written as DNA, the CDR3 is TGTGCCAGCAGCGTAATGGGGACAGTAAATCAGCCCCAGCATTTT. This sequence encodes CASSVMGTVNQPQHF. V usage is TRBV9 and J usage is TRBJ1-5, with 7 bases fitting TRBD1. Germline trimming cut 1 base from V and 4 bases from J; bases unmatched to any gene: 5. Germline CDR1 is SGDLS and CDR2 is YYNGEE. The CDR3 covers 15 residues.

This chain connects TRBV7-9 to TRBJ1-2, with D possibly TRBD1 on 6 matching bases. Deletions cut 1 base from V and 4 bases from J, with 10 bases between. This CDR3 comprises 14 residues. Germline CDR1 SEHNR, CDR2 FQNEAQ (reference sequence). CDR3 nucleotides: TGTGCCAGCAGCTTAGACAGGGAAGTCTATGGCTACACCTTC. It specifies CASSLDREVYGYTF.

The chain has TRBV9 and TRBJ2-5; 8 nucleotides match TRBD2. CDR3 length: 14 amino acids. Trimming took 2 bases from V and 3 from J; bases not matched to a gene: 3. Germline CDR1 reads SGDLS; CDR2 reads YYNGEE. The DNA for the CDR3 is TGTGCCAGCAGCGTCGGGACTAGAAAAGAGACCCAGTACTTC. Translating it yields CASSVGTRKETQYF. Using reference TRBV9 and TRBJ2-5 for the parts outside the CDR3, the full variable domain is DSGVTQTPKHLITATGQRVTLRCSPRSGDLSVYWYQQSLDQGLQFLIQYYNGEERAKGNILERFSAQQFPDLHSELNLSSLELGDSALYFCASSVGTRKETQYFGPGTRLLVL.

This rearrangement joins TRBV27 to TRBJ1-2; 8 bases map to TRBD1. J was trimmed by 8 bases and V by 5 bases; bases with no gene match: 13. From germline, CDR1 is MNHEY and CDR2 SMNVEV (reference sequence). The CDR3 length is 15 residues. The CDR3 loop is CASSPDRVGGRGYTF. The CDR3 coding sequence is TGTGCCAGCAGTCCGGACAGGGTAGGAGGTCGCGGCTACACCTTC.

The CDR3 region is CASSSTGGTYGYTF. The CDR3 region has the DNA TGCGCCAGCAGCTCCACAGGGGGCACCTATGGCTACACCTTC. This chain uses TRBV5-1 with TRBJ1-2; TRBD1 matches at 9 bases. The V segment lost 3 bases and the J segment 4 bases; nucleotides outside the gene matches: 4. This CDR3 has 14 amino acids. Germline assignment: CDR1 SGHRS and CDR2 YFSETQ. Full variable domain (remainder filled in from reference TRBV5-1 and TRBJ1-2): KAGVTQTPRYLIKTRGQQVTLSCSPISGHRSVSWYQQTPGQGLQFLFEYFSETQRNKGNFPGRFSGRQFSNSRSEMNVSTLELGDSALYLCASSSTGGTYGYTFGSGTRLTVV.

The chain uses TRBV30 and TRBJ2-3; 12 nucleotides match TRBD2. Germline V lookup: CDR1 GTSNPN, CDR2 SVGIG (reference sequence). The CDR3 runs 15 residues. V lost 3 bases to trimming and J lost 2 bases; unmatched junction nucleotides: 3. Here the CDR3 DNA reads TGTGCCTGGAGCCTAGCGGGGGGGACCACAGATACGCAGTATTTT. It specifies CAWSLAGGTTDTQYF.

CDR3 residues: CASSHAPGGSYEQYF. In DNA form, the CDR3 reads TGTGCCAGCAGCCATGCCCCAGGGGGCTCCTACGAGCAGTACTTC. The chain carries TRBV7-2 and TRBJ2-7; 7 bases match TRBD1. The CDR3 has 15 amino acids. CDR1 and CDR2 from the germline V gene are SGHTA and FQGNSA. After removal of 5 bases from V and 0 bases from J, the junction contained 7 bases not matched to a gene.

The V and J genes are TRBV7-2 and TRBJ1-5; 8 bases align to TRBD1. The germline CDR1 and CDR2 sequences are SGHTA and FQGNSA. V lost 4 bases, J lost 7 bases, and 6 bases stayed unmatched. The CDR3 loop spans 14 amino acids. This CDR3 reads CASSSTTGVQPQHF. The CDR3 DNA is TGTGCCAGCAGCTCTACGACAGGGGTACAGCCCCAGCATTTT.

V usage is TRBV4-3 and J usage is TRBJ1-2; the D gene is possibly TRBD1 (5 bases). The V gene's germline CDR1 is LGHNA and CDR2 YSLEER. The CDR3 has 19 residues. Trimming shortened V by 4 bases and J by 1 base, and 25 bases separated the two germline ends. This CDR3 reads CASSPLGGSQGPFNYGYTF. In nucleotides, the CDR3 is TGCGCCAGCAGCCCCCTCGGGGGTTCCCAGGGCCCATTTAACTATGGCTACACCTTC.